This TCR beta chain was sequenced during a study of blood T cell repertoires in COVID-19. On the study more broadly: Specimens from acute and convalescent COVID-19 originated in the United States, Italy and Spain. In each case, the material was cDNA or gDNA derived from T cells, B-cell-depleted T cells, or PBMCs.

Authors' processing steps: Researchers report that nucleated cell counts were estimated from reference gene primer amplification. TCRdb keeps only in-frame clones here, not all; method: immunoSEQ multiplex PCR. The V and J calls and the clone size are those of that table, but D and trimming were determined from the DNA. The profile shows under 50,000 clones, roughly nine tenths of them singletons. V lost 1 base and J 4 bases, leaving 11 bases between the germline ends. CDR1 and CDR2 (germline): LGHDT, YNNKEL (reference sequence). There are 14 residues in the CDR3. The chain employs TRBV3-1 (or the pseudogene TRBV3-2) and TRBJ2-7; D unresolved. The sample comprised peripheral blood. This TCR was sampled from a man aged 65 to 79 with active COVID-19. This CDR3 reads CASSQGNMRYEQYF. The CDR3 DNA sequence: TGTGCCAGCAGCCAAGGCAATATGAGATACGAGCAGTACTTC.